These 22 T cell receptor beta chains share one sample of origin, sequenced in a study of blood T cell repertoires in COVID-19. Measured with immunoSEQ multiplex PCR; TCRdb has only the in-frame clones, and not every one. The table lists about 270,000 clones, 85% to 90% of them singletons. The specimen sequenced was peripheral blood. Every receptor here comes from a human donor in a cohort sampled during active COVID-19.

CDR3 in DNA: TGTGCCAGCAGCTCGGGACAAGATAACACCGGGGAGCTGTTTTTT. Its protein is CASSSGQDNTGELFF. The rearrangement links TRBV5-4 to TRBJ2-2, with D perhaps matching TRBD1 (6 bases). V lost 3 bases, J lost 2 bases, and 11 bases lay in between. From germline, CDR1 is SGHNT and CDR2 YYREEE (reference sequence). There are 15 residues in the CDR3.

This chain uses TRBV6-1 with TRBJ2-3; maybe TRBD2 (5 bases). Trimming stripped 2 bases from V and 5 bases from J, with 11 bases between. The CDR3 length is 14 residues. CDR1 is MNHNS, CDR2 SASEGT, per germline. CDR3 sequence (DNA): TGTGCCAGCAGTGAATTGGCGGGCCAAGATACGCAGTATTTT. As protein: CASSELAGQDTQYF.

The V gene is TRBV28, the J gene TRBJ2-3; no clear D. Trimming removed 6 bases at V and 2 bases at J, with 6 bases between. This CDR3 has 12 residues. Germline V gives CDR1 MDHEN, CDR2 SYDVKM. The CDR3 DNA sequence: TGTGCCAGCAGACTTAACACAGATACGCAGTATTTT. Its translation: CASRLNTDTQYF.

The chain links TRBV19 to TRBJ1-5; D is perhaps TRBD1 (5 bases). Deletions cut 10 bases from V and 1 base from J, with 20 bases between. Germline loops: CDR1 LNHDA, CDR2 SQIVND (reference sequence). The CDR3 sequence is 16 residues long. The CDR3 region has the DNA TGTGCCACCCTGTCCTTCGGGGAGGGGAGCAATCAGCCCCAGCATTTT. Translation gives CATLSFGEGSNQPQHF.

The CDR3 bases are TGTGCCAGCAGTTACAGCTCCTACGAGCAGTACTTC. Translated: CASSYSSYEQYF. This chain uses TRBV3-1 (or the pseudogene TRBV3-2) with TRBJ2-7; D uncertain. This CDR3 region has 12 residues. V was trimmed by 6 bases and J by 0 bases, leaving 6 bases between them. Germline V gives CDR1 LGHDT, CDR2 YNNKEL (reference sequence).

This rearrangement joins TRBV12-3 or TRBV12-4 to TRBJ1-3; D is undetermined. Trimming cost V 8 bases and J 3 bases, with 8 bases left between them. The CDR3 is made up of 12 amino acids. This chain's CDR3 is CASGTNGNTIYF. CDR3 bases: TGTGCCAGCGGAACTAATGGAAACACCATATATTTT.

The CDR3 is CASSLRKLTADTQYF. In nucleotides, the CDR3 is TGTGCCAGCAGCTTACGGAAGCTGACTGCAGATACGCAGTATTTT. V gene TRBV11-2 combines with J gene TRBJ2-3; D remains unclear. Germline V lookup: CDR1 SGHAT, CDR2 FQNNGV. V gave up 2 bases and J gave up 4 bases, with 13 bases separating them. The CDR3 sequence is 15 residues long.

This clone occurred once. The V and J genes are TRBV27 and TRBJ2-3; D is perhaps TRBD1 (5 bases). The germline gives CDR1 MNHEY, CDR2 SMNVEV (reference sequence). V was clipped by 7 bases and J by 4 bases, with 15 bases between them. This CDR3 comprises 14 residues. The CDR3 nucleotides read TGTGCCAGCATGATGGCAGGGAAGGCAGATACGCAGTATTTT. It is translated as CASMMAGKADTQYF.

The chain recombines TRBV19 with TRBJ1-2; D might be TRBD1 (6 bases). Trimming stripped 0 bases from V and 5 bases from J, with 10 bases between. Per the germline V gene, CDR1 is LNHDA and CDR2 is SQIVND (reference sequence). The CDR3 contains 14 residues. This CDR3 reads CASSIEQGLYGYTF. CDR3 coding DNA: TGTGCCAGTAGTATAGAACAGGGATTGTATGGCTACACCTTC.

V gene TRBV2 combines with J gene TRBJ1-6; perhaps TRBD1 as D (5 bases). Germline V gene data show CDR1 as SNHLY and CDR2 as FYNNEI. The V end lost 10 bases, the J end lost 5 bases, and 12 bases lay between the germline ends. The CDR3 spans 13 residues. The DNA for the CDR3 is TGTGCCACACGACAGTACGATAATTCACCCCTCCACTTT. The encoded protein is CATRQYDNSPLHF.

The rearrangement joins TRBV5-6 to TRBJ1-2; TRBD1 matches at 9 bases. J lost 3 bases, V lost 2 bases, and 8 bases had no gene match. Germline V gives CDR1 SGHDT, CDR2 YYEEEE. The CDR3 runs 16 residues. CDR3 sequence reads: CASSLRTGAAYYGYTF. DNA of the CDR3: TGTGCCAGCAGCTTAAGGACAGGGGCGGCCTACTATGGCTACACCTTC.

The chain recombines TRBV24-1 with TRBJ2-5; TRBD2 matches at 8 bases. Germline V gives CDR1 KGHDR, CDR2 SFDVKD. The V gene end was trimmed by 4 bases and the J gene end by 5 bases; junction bases not matched to a gene: 14. This CDR3 comprises 17 residues. The CDR3 region is CATSDGILAGVGETQYF. The CDR3 DNA sequence: TGTGCCACCAGTGACGGAATCCTAGCGGGCGTAGGGGAGACCCAGTACTTC.

This chain uses TRBV9 with TRBJ2-7; D not resolved. Trimming shortened V by 0 bases and J by 6 bases, and 13 bases separated the two germline ends. CDR1 and CDR2 (germline): SGDLS, YYNGEE. The CDR3 totals 14 residues. This chain's CDR3 is CASSVVRVSGEQYF. CDR3 coding DNA: TGTGCCAGCAGCGTAGTGCGTGTTTCGGGCGAGCAGTACTTC.

The V gene is TRBV18, the J gene TRBJ2-5; tentatively, D is TRBD1 (7 bases). Germline loops: CDR1 KGHSH, CDR2 LQKENI. Trimming pared 2 bases from V and 7 bases from J, leaving 14 bases between. The CDR3 runs to 14 residues. The CDR3 bases are TGTGCCAGCTCACCAGCGACAGGGCGGGGGACCCAGTACTTC. This gives the protein CASSPATGRGTQYF.

The rearrangement links TRBV7-2 to TRBJ2-4; 10 bases map to TRBD2. The V and J ends lost 3 bases and 0 bases, in that order; junction bases with no gene match: 2. CDR3 length equals 16 residues. Per germline, CDR1 SGHTA and CDR2 FQGNSA. Here the CDR3 reads CASSLPSGRAKNIQYF. The CDR3 nucleotides read TGTGCCAGCAGCTTGCCTAGCGGGAGAGCCAAAAACATTCAGTACTTC.

The rearrangement uses TRBV5-1 and TRBJ2-7; maybe TRBD2 (5 bases). CDR3 length equals 14 residues. Trimming pared 2 bases from V and 3 bases from J, leaving 12 bases between. Germline assignment: CDR1 SGHRS and CDR2 YFSETQ. The CDR3 reads CASSFSVALYEQYF. As DNA, the CDR3 is TGCGCCAGCAGCTTTAGCGTAGCCCTCTACGAGCAGTACTTC. The complete variable domain, with remaining parts taken from reference TRBV5-1 and TRBJ2-7, reads KAGVTQTPRYLIKTRGQQVTLSCSPISGHRSVSWYQQTPGQGLQFLFEYFSETQRNKGNFPGRFSGRQFSNSRSEMNVSTLELGDSALYLCASSFSVALYEQYFGPGTRLTVT.

This chain links TRBV30 with TRBJ1-1; D is unresolved. The CDR3 has 12 amino acids. With 2 bases removed from V and 7 bases from J, the gap between germline ends came to 11 bases. CDR1 and CDR2 (germline): GTSNPN, SVGIG (reference sequence). The CDR3 is CAWSRSFIEAFF. Here the CDR3 DNA reads TGTGCCTGGAGTCGGAGTTTTATTGAAGCTTTCTTT. The variable domain in full, completed from reference TRBV30 and TRBJ1-1, reads SQTIHQWPATLVQPVGSPLSLECTVEGTSNPNLYWYRQAAGRGLQLLFYSVGIGQISSEVPQNLSASRPQDRQFILSSKKLLLSDSGFYLCAWSRSFIEAFFGQGTRLTVV.

V and J are TRBV7-2 and TRBJ2-7, with a tentative D call TRBD1 (5 bases). V shed 0 bases and J shed 2 bases, with 11 bases lying between them. CDR1 is SGHTA, CDR2 FQGNSA, per germline. The CDR3 totals 15 residues. The CDR3 sequence: CASSLAPDKTYEQYF. The CDR3 coding sequence is TGTGCCAGCAGCTTAGCTCCGGACAAAACCTACGAGCAGTACTTC.

The CDR3 sequence is CAVKRAGGTYNEQFF. Here the CDR3 DNA reads TGTGCCGTCAAACGAGCGGGAGGGACCTACAATGAGCAGTTCTTC. The rearrangement joins TRBV27 to TRBJ2-1; 10 bases are a match to TRBD2. V was clipped by 11 bases and J by 2 bases; unmatched bases: 9. The CDR3 extends over 15 amino acids. Germline CDR1 reads MNHEY; CDR2 reads SMNVEV (reference sequence).

The genes are TRBV11-2 and TRBJ2-5, with 8 bases aligning to TRBD2. V was clipped by 1 base and J by 5 bases; unmatched bases: 6. Germline V gene lookup returns CDR1 SGHAT and CDR2 FQNNGV. The CDR3 has 15 amino acids. CDR3: CASSLVLAGRETQYF. Written as DNA, the CDR3 is TGTGCCAGCAGCTTAGTTTTAGCGGGAAGGGAGACCCAGTACTTC.

This clone occurred once. CDR3 nucleotides: TGTGCCAGCAGTCCCATGCCGGGACAGGGGGCTACGGGCACCGGGGAGCTGTTTTTT. Protein sequence: CASSPMPGQGATGTGELFF. This chain uses TRBV28 with TRBJ2-2; TRBD1 aligns across 12 bases. With V trimmed by 5 bases and J by 4 bases, 14 bases remained unmatched. CDR3 length equals 19 residues. Germline-derived CDR1 and CDR2 are MDHEN and SYDVKM.

The chain carries TRBV7-8 and TRBJ2-7; possibly TRBD2 for D (6 bases). V lost 8 bases, J lost 7 bases, and 18 bases lay in between. The CDR3 loop spans 13 amino acids. The germline V gene encodes CDR1 SGHVS and CDR2 FQNEAQ. CDR3 sequence reads: CASGAAWAGEQYF. The CDR3 region has the DNA TGTGCCAGCGGGGCAGCCTGGGCGGGGGAGCAGTACTTC.